This section outlines one T cell receptor (beta chain) sequence together with its context. V shed 4 bases and J shed 10 bases, with 12 bases lying between them. From germline, CDR1 is SGHRS and CDR2 YFSETQ. This CDR3 contains 12 residues. Libraries of TCR beta came from quantitative 5'-RACE with molecular barcodes. In TCRdb, the 5' RACE reads were re-called with MiXCR into one record per CDR3 protein. Found here are around 330,000 distinct CDR3 sequences, more than 9% of them singletons; the top ten hold roughly 9.1%. This sample is drawn from a study of CD8 T cells in ankylosing spondylitis. The chain joins TRBV5-1 to TRBJ2-1, with a tentative D call TRBD1 (5 bases). Input material: blood, either unsorted or a sorted T cell fraction (not recorded which). The receptor was derived from a female donor with ankylosing spondylitis or in good health (not recorded which). This chain's CDR3 is CASSVTGEEQFF. CDR3 nucleotides: TGCGCCAGCAGCGTTACAGGAGAGGAGCAGTTCTTC.